A selection of T cell receptor beta chains follows, all from one sample in a study of T cells in Graves' hyperthyroidism and ophthalmopathy. Using its own MiXCR run on the multiplex PCR reads, TCRdb lists one record per CDR3 protein. Of around 290,000 distinct CDR3 sequences in the sample, 15% to 20% were seen once. Sequences were obtained from blood. The receptors stem from a woman aged 60 to 75 with Graves' ophthalmopathy. The CDR3 runs from the conserved cysteine through the conserved F or W. A D gene is named only where the DNA matches it firmly. The size field is filled for only some rows; it gives once, few, many or a size class.

d_gene: TRBD1
j_gene: TRBJ1-2
v_gene: TRBV20-1
abundance: many
CDR3aa: CSAREPGQVNYGYTF
CDR3nt: TGCAGTGCTAGAGAACCGGGACAGGTGAACTATGGCTACACCTTC

d_gene: .
j_gene: TRBJ1-3
v_gene: TRBV4-3
abundance: .
CDR3aa: CASSQEGSFSGNTIYF
CDR3nt: TGCGCCAGCAGCCAAGAGGGCAGCTTCTCTGGAAACACCATATATTTT

d_gene: .
j_gene: TRBJ2-6
v_gene: TRBV5-1
abundance: few
CDR3aa: CASSLEAISGANVLTF
CDR3nt: TGCGCCAGCAGCTTGGAGGCGATCTCTGGGGCCAACGTCCTGACTTTC

d_gene: .
j_gene: TRBJ1-3
v_gene: TRBV5-5
abundance: .
CDR3aa: CASSLRTVRSSGNTIYF
CDR3nt: TGTGCCAGCAGCTTGAGGACGGTGCGGTCTTCTGGAAACACCATATATTTT

d_gene: TRBD1
j_gene: TRBJ1-2
v_gene: TRBV7-9
abundance: .
CDR3aa: CASSLGGAGTAQGWYGYAF
CDR3nt: TGTGCCAGCAGCTTAGGCGGCGCAGGGACAGCCCAAGGATGGTATGGCTACGCCTTC

d_gene: .
j_gene: TRBJ2-2
v_gene: TRBV6-2/TRBV6-3
abundance: .
CDR3aa: CASRPHGDENTGELFF
CDR3nt: TGTGCCAGCAGGCCTCATGGGGACGAGAACACCGGGGAGCTGTTTTTT

d_gene: .
j_gene: TRBJ2-5
v_gene: TRBV12-3/TRBV12-4
abundance: many
CDR3aa: CASSFMEETQYF
CDR3nt: TGTGCCAGCAGTTTTATGGAAGAGACCCAGTACTTC

d_gene: TRBD1
j_gene: TRBJ2-3
v_gene: TRBV5-1
abundance: many
CDR3aa: CASSPRTGENTQYF
CDR3nt: TGCGCCAGCAGCCCAAGGACAGGGGAGAATACGCAGTATTTT

d_gene: .
j_gene: TRBJ1-1
v_gene: TRBV28
abundance: .
CDR3aa: CANRRGWDTEAFF
CDR3nt: TGTGCCAACCGGAGGGGGTGGGACACTGAAGCTTTCTTT

d_gene: .
j_gene: TRBJ1-3
v_gene: TRBV7-9
abundance: .
CDR3aa: CASSLGGAGNAIYF
CDR3nt: TGTGCCAGCAGCTTAGGGGGGGCTGGAAACGCCATATATTTT

d_gene: TRBD1
j_gene: TRBJ2-3
v_gene: TRBV19
abundance: few
CDR3aa: CASSAPGQGRTDTQYF
CDR3nt: TGTGCCAGTAGTGCACCGGGACAGGGTCGCACAGATACGCAGTATTTT

d_gene: .
j_gene: TRBJ2-3
v_gene: TRBV5-8
abundance: many
CDR3aa: CASSLGTDSTDTQYF
CDR3nt: TGTGCCAGCAGCTTGGGGACAGATAGCACAGATACGCAGTATTTT

d_gene: .
j_gene: TRBJ2-7
v_gene: TRBV7-9
abundance: few
CDR3aa: CASSFPRTPIDYEQYF
CDR3nt: TGTGCCAGCAGCTTTCCCCGGACACCGATCGACTACGAGCAGTACTTC

d_gene: .
j_gene: TRBJ2-7
v_gene: TRBV3-1
abundance: many
CDR3aa: CASSQVRGYEQYF
CDR3nt: TGTGCCAGCAGCCAAGTCCGAGGTTACGAGCAGTACTTC

d_gene: .
j_gene: TRBJ2-1
v_gene: TRBV20-1
abundance: few
CDR3aa: CSASSSSDNEQFF
CDR3nt: TGCAGTGCTAGCTCGTCGTCGGACAATGAGCAGTTCTTC

d_gene: TRBD1
j_gene: TRBJ2-7
v_gene: TRBV27
abundance: many
CDR3aa: CASSLITGTGPYEQYF
CDR3nt: TGTGCCAGCAGTTTGATCACCGGGACAGGGCCTTACGAGCAGTACTTC

d_gene: .
j_gene: TRBJ1-1
v_gene: TRBV12-3/TRBV12-4
abundance: .
CDR3aa: CASTNQTSMYLCASLLGGINEAFF
CDR3nt: .

d_gene: .
j_gene: TRBJ2-4
v_gene: TRBV29-1
abundance: .
CDR3aa: CSVGGQGPHKNIQYF
CDR3nt: TGCAGCGTTGGGGGTCAGGGCCCCCACAAAAACATTCAGTACTTC

d_gene: .
j_gene: TRBJ2-5
v_gene: TRBV28
abundance: many
CDR3aa: CASSLSGRETQYF
CDR3nt: TGTGCCAGCAGTTTGAGTGGCAGGGAGACCCAGTACTTC

d_gene: .
j_gene: TRBJ2-2
v_gene: TRBV6-2/TRBV6-3
abundance: many
CDR3aa: CASSSMPRGFGGELFF
CDR3nt: TGTGCCAGCAGTTCAATGCCCCGGGGGTTCGGCGGGGAGCTGTTTTTT

d_gene: TRBD1
j_gene: TRBJ2-7
v_gene: TRBV7-6
abundance: .
CDR3aa: CASSFRTGIYEQYF
CDR3nt: TGTGCCAGCAGCTTCCGGACAGGGATTTACGAGCAGTACTTC

d_gene: .
j_gene: TRBJ2-5
v_gene: TRBV28
abundance: .
CDR3aa: CASSLGGGLETQYF
CDR3nt: TGTGCCAGCAGTTTAGGGGGGGGGCTAGAGACCCAGTACTTC

d_gene: TRBD1
j_gene: TRBJ1-3
v_gene: TRBV20-1
abundance: many
CDR3aa: CSARARRDRGYLSSGNTIYF
CDR3nt: TGCAGTGCTAGAGCCCGCCGGGACAGGGGTTATCTGTCCTCGGGAAACACCATATATTTT

d_gene: TRBD2
j_gene: TRBJ2-7
v_gene: TRBV7-3
abundance: many
CDR3aa: CASSFDSAGGIREQYF
CDR3nt: TGTGCCAGCAGCTTCGACTCAGCGGGAGGGATTCGCGAGCAGTACTTC

d_gene: .
j_gene: TRBJ1-5
v_gene: TRBV6-1
abundance: many
CDR3aa: CASRGDNQPQHF
CDR3nt: TGTGCCAGCAGGGGCGACAATCAGCCCCAGCATTTT

d_gene: .
j_gene: TRBJ2-7
v_gene: TRBV5-6
abundance: few
CDR3aa: CASSPPSGYEQYF
CDR3nt: TGTGCCAGCAGCCCTCCTTCAGGCTACGAGCAGTACTTC

d_gene: TRBD1
j_gene: TRBJ1-2
v_gene: TRBV7-9
abundance: many
CDR3aa: CASNVRGGAGGYTF
CDR3nt: TGTGCCAGCAATGTGAGAGGGGGCGCGGGTGGCTACACCTTC

d_gene: .
j_gene: TRBJ1-2
v_gene: TRBV27
abundance: many
CDR3aa: CASSLSPREGGYTF
CDR3nt: TGTGCCAGCAGTTTATCGCCAAGGGAGGGTGGCTACACCTTC

d_gene: TRBD1
j_gene: TRBJ2-3
v_gene: TRBV20-1
abundance: many
CDR3aa: CSASPGQPTDTQYF
CDR3nt: TGCAGTGCTAGTCCGGGACAGCCCACAGATACGCAGTATTTT